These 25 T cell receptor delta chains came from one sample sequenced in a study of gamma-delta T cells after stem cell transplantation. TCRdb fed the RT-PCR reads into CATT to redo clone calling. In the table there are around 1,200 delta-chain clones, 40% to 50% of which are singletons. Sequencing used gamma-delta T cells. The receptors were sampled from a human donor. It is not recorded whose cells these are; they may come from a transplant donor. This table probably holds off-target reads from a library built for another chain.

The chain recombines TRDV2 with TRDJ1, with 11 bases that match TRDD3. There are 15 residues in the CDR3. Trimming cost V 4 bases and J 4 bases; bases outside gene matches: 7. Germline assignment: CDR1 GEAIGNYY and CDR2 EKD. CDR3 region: CACEFLGDTDDKLIF. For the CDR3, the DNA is TGTGCCTGTGAGTTTCTGGGGGATACAGACGATAAACTCATCTTT.

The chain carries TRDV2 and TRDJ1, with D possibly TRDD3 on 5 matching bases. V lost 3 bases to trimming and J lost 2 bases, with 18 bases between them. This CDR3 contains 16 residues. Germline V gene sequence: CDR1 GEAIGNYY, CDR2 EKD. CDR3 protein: CACDPVRNRGTDKLIF. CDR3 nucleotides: TGTGCCTGTGACCCCGTACGAAACCGGGGGACCGATAAACTCATCTTT.

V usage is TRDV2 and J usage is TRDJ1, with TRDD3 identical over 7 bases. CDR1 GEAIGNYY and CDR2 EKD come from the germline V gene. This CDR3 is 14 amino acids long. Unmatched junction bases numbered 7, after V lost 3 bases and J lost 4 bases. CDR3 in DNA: TGTGCCTGTGACTCCTTGGGGGACCACGATAAACTCATCTTT. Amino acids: CACDSLGDHDKLIF.

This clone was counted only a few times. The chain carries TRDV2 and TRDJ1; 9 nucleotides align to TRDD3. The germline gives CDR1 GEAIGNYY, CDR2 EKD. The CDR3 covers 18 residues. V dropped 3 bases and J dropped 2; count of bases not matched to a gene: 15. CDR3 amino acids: CACDAVTGGLLGTDKLIF. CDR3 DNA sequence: TGTGCCTGTGACGCCGTTACTGGGGGACTCCTTGGGACCGATAAACTCATCTTT.

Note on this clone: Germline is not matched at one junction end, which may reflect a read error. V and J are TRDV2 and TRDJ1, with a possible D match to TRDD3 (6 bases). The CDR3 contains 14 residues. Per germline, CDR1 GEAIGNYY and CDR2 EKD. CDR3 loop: CACDTWGSTDKPIF. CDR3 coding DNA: TGTGCCTGTGACACCTGGGGGTCTACCGATAAACCCATCTTT.

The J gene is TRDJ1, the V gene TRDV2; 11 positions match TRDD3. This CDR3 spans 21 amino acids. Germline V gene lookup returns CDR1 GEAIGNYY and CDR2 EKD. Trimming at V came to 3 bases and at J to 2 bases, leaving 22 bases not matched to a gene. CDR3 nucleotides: TGTGCCTGTGACCCTATCCTGGGACTGGGGGATAGTCGGAGGGGGACCGATAAACTCATCTTT. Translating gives CACDPILGLGDSRRGTDKLIF.

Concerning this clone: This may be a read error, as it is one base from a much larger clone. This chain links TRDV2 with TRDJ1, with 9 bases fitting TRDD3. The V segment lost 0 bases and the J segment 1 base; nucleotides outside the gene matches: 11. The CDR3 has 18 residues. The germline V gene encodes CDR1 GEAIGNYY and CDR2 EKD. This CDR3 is CACDTLPGDTVRTDKLIF. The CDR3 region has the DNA TGTGCCTGTGACACCTTACCGGGGGATACAGTCCGCACCGATAAACTCATCTTT.

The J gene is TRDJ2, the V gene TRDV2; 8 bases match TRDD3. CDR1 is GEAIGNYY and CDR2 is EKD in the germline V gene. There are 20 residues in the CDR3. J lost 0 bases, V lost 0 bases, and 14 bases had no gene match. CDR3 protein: CACDTRTTGGSSSLTAQLFF. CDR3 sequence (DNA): TGTGCCTGTGACACCAGGACAACTGGGGGTTCCAGTTCTTTGACAGCACAACTCTTCTTT.

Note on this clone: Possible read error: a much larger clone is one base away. CDR3: CACDTITNTDKRIF. As DNA, the CDR3 is TGTGCCTGTGACACCATTACGAACACCGATAAACGCATCTTT. The V call is TRDV2, the J call TRDJ1; D is unresolved. Germline-derived CDR1 and CDR2 are GEAIGNYY and EKD. This CDR3 is 14 amino acids long.

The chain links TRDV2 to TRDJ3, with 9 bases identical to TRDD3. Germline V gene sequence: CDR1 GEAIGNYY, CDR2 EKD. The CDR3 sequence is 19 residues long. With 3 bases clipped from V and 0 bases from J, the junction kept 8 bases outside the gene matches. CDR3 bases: TGTGCCTGTGACCCGACTGGGGGACCAAGCTCCTGGGACACCCGACAGATGTTTTTC. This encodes CACDPTGGPSSWDTRQMFF.

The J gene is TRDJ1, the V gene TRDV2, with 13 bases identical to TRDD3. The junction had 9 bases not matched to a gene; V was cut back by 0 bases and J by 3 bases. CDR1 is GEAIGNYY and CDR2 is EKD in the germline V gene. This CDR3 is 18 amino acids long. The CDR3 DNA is TGTGCCTGTGACACCGTCCGTACTGGGGGATACGTCGCCGATAAACTCATCTTT. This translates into CACDTVRTGGYVADKLIF.

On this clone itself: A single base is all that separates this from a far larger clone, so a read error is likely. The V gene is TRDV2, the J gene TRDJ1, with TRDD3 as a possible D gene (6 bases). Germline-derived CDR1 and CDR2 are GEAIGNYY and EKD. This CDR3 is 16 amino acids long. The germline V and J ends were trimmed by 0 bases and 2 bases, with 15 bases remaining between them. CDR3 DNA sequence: TGTGCCTGTGACACCGTCGGGGGAAAGGAAACCGATAAACTCATCTTT. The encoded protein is CACDTVGGKETDKLIF.

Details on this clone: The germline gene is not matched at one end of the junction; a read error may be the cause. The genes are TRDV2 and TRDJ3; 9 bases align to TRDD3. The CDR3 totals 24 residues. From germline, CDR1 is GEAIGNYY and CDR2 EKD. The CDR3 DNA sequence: TGTGCCTGTGACGCCGTCACTTCATCGATACTGGGGGACATTAGCTCCTGGTACACCCGACAGATGTTTTTC. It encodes CACDAVTSSILGDISSWYTRQMFF.

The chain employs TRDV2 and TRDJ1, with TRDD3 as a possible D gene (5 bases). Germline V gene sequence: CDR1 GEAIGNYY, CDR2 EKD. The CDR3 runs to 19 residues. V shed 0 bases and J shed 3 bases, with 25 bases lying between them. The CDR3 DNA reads TGTGCCTGTGACACCGTTTCCAAGGGGACAACTAGTGGGGCCGATAAACTCATCTTT. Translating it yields CACDTVSKGTTSGADKLIF.

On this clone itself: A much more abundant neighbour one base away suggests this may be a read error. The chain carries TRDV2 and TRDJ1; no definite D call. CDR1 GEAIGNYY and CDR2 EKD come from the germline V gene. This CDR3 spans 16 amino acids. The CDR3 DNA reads TGTGCCTGTGACACCGTAGGGGCCTCTTCGGCCGATAACCTCATCTTT. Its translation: CACDTVGASSADNLIF.

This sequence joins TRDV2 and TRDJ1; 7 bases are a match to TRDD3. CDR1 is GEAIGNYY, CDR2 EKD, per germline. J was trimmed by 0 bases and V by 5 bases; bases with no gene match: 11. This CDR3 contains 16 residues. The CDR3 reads CACVPLGALYTDKLIF. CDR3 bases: TGTGCCTGTGTCCCCCTGGGGGCTTTGTACACCGATAAACTCATCTTT.

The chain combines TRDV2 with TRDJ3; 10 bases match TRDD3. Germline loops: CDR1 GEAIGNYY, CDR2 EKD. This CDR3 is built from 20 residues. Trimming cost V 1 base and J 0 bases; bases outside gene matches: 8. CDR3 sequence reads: CACDTTGGSSSSWDTRQMFF. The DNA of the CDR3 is TGTGCCTGTGACACGACTGGGGGATCTTCCAGCTCCTGGGACACCCGACAGATGTTTTTC.

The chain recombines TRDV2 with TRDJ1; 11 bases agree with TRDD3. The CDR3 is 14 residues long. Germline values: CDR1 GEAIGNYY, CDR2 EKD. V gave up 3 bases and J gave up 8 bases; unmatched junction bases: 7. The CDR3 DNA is TGTGCCTGTGACGATGTACTGGGGGATAGGAAACTCATCTTT. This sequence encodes CACDDVLGDRKLIF.

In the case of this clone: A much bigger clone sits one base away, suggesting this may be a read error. The CDR3 protein is CACDTLRIPMDKHIF. The CDR3 nucleotides read TGTGCCTGTGACACATTACGGATACCGATGGATAAACACATCTTT. The chain is built from TRDV2 and TRDJ1; a possible D gene is TRDD3 (6 bases). CDR1 and CDR2 from the germline V gene are GEAIGNYY and EKD. The CDR3 has 15 amino acids.

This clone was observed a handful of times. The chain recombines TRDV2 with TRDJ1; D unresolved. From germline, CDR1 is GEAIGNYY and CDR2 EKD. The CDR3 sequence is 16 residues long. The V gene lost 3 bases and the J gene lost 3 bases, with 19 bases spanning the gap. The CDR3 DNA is TGTGCCTGTGACCCACTTAACGAACGGGCGGCCGATAAACTCATCTTT. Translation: CACDPLNERAADKLIF.

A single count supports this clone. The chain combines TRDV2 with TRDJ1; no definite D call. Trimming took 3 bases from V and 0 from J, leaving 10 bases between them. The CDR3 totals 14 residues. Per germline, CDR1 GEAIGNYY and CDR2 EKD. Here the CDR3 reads CACDPISYTDKLIF. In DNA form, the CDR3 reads TGTGCCTGTGACCCGATCTCCTACACCGATAAACTCATCTTT.

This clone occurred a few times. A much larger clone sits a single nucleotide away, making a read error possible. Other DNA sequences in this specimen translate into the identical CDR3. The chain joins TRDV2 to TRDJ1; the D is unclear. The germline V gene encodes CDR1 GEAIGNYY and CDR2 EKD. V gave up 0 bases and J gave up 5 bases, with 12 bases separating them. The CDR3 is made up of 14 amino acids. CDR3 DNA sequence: TGTGCCTGTGACACCGTTTCTCACCCTGATAAACTCATCTTT. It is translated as CACDTVSHPDKLIF.

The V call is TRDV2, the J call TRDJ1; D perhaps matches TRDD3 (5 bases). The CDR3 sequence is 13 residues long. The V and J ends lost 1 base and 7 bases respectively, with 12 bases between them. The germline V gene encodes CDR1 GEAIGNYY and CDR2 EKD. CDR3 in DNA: TGTGCCTGTGACACTTTTGGGGCAGCTAAACTCATCTTT. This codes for CACDTFGAAKLIF.

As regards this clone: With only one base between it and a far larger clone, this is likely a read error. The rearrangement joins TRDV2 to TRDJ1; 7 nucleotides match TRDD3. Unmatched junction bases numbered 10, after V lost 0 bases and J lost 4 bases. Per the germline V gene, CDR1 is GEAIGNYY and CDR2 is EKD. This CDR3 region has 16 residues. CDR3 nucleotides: TGTGCCTGTGACACCCTCAATCGGGATACCAGCGATAAACTCATCTTT. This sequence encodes CACDTLNRDTSDKLIF.

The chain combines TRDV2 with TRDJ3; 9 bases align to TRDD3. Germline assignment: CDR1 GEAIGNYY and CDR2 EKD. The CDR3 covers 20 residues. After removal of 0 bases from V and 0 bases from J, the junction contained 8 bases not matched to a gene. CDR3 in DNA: TGTGCCTGTGACACCGTAGGGGACTGGGGGAACTCCTGGGACACCCGACAGATGTTTTTC. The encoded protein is CACDTVGDWGNSWDTRQMFF.